The sequence of this TCR beta chain was determined in a study of CXCR3-negative and CXCR3-positive naive CD8 T cells. 5' RACE with UMI labels generated the TRB cDNA libraries. TCRdb re-called the 5' RACE reads; every CDR3 protein appears as one record, without DNA. The sample holds over 8,000 distinct CDR3 sequences. CD45RO-CCR7+CD27+CD95- characterized naive CD8+ T cells. The CDR3 is made up of 18 amino acids. Germline V gene sequence: CDR1 SGHNT, CDR2 YYREEE (reference sequence). Considering frequency, this clonotype is medium-sized. Antigen: not known. Study-level points and caveats: With respect to TRBV-TRBJ usage, naive CXCR3-negative and CXCR3-positive cells were similar; memory differed. For memory CD8+ cells diversity was much lower, but both naive subsets had comparably high diversity. TCR strength was inferred from TRB CDR3 properties, while surface CD5 was comparable between naive subsets.

The sample consisted of naive CXCR3- CD8+ T cells from blood. Subset given: CD45RO-CCR7+CD27+CD95- naive CD8+ T cells lacking CXCR3 (TNR3-). The chain couples TRBV5-4 to TRBJ1-2; TCRdb reports TRBD1, a call that lacks DNA to check it against. The source of this sequence is a human donor in good health. Some clones in this sample may be carry-over from other donors' samples. This chain's CDR3 is CASSPGMGLRPGLYGYTF.